This entry concerns a single T cell receptor beta chain. Its antigen is currently unknown. The sample comes from a study of CD8+ T cells in alopecia areata. Study overall: Treated patients took oral tofacitinib at 5 to 10 mg twice daily.

V lost 3 bases to trimming and J lost 4 bases, with 24 bases between them. This CDR3 has 17 residues. Looked up from germline, CDR1 is GTSNPN and CDR2 is SVGIG (reference sequence). Sequencing templates came from extracted RNA that was reverse transcribed into cDNA. TCRdb keeps only in-frame clones here, not all; method: immunoSEQ multiplex PCR. The sample gives approximately 150,000 clones, 60% to 75% of which show up once; approximately 14% is in the top ten. Whole-study findings and limits: Tofacitinib significantly decreased scalp clonality and expanded CD8+ clones among top 100.

The treatment here: oral pan-JAK inhibitor, 5-10 mg twice daily. This TCR derives from a human donor with alopecia areata. The source material was CD4+ T cells sorted from blood, sampled at week 24, from a patient treated with tofacitinib. The V call is TRBV30, the J call TRBJ2-5; D is uncertain. The CDR3 nucleotides read TGTGCCTGGAGAAGCCGACTCGCCTCCAACCAGCGAGAGACCCAGTACTTC. Amino acids: CAWRSRLASNQRETQYF.